These 19 T cell receptor beta chains were all obtained from the same sample, sequenced in a study of blood T cell repertoires in COVID-19. Libraries were prepared by immunoSEQ multiplex PCR; TCRdb keeps only in-frame clonotypes and omits some of them. The sample yields about 220,000 clones, 80% to 90% seen once. Sequenced sample: peripheral blood. These receptors all stem from a woman aged 60-75 years who had recovered from COVID-19.

The chain has TRBV19 and TRBJ2-7; 11 bases line up with TRBD1. The CDR3 covers 13 residues. Germline CDR1 is LNHDA and CDR2 is SQIVND (reference sequence). J was trimmed by 6 bases and V by 6 bases; bases with no gene match: 4. CDR3 loop: CASREDRGLEQYF. Here the CDR3 DNA reads TGTGCCAGTAGGGAGGACAGGGGGCTCGAGCAGTACTTC.

In the case of this clone: The junction differs from germline at one of its ends, possibly a read error. The chain uses TRBV6-5 and TRBJ2-3, with 8 positions matching TRBD2. CDR3 size: 15 residues. Germline V gives CDR1 MNHEY, CDR2 SVGAGI. DNA of the CDR3: TGTGCCAGCAGTGACTCGGGGGGGGCCAGAGATACGCAGTATTTT. Translation: CASSDSGGARDTQYF.

The rearrangement uses TRBV7-2 and TRBJ2-1; 13 positions match TRBD2. The CDR3 runs to 16 residues. The trim removed 4 bases at V and 7 bases at J, leaving 7 bases unmatched. The germline V gene encodes CDR1 SGHTA and CDR2 FQGNSA. CDR3 residues: CASSSTGTSGVNEQFF. DNA for the CDR3: TGTGCCAGCAGCTCCACCGGGACTAGCGGGGTTAATGAGCAGTTCTTC.

The rearrangement joins TRBV5-1 to TRBJ2-4, with 10 bases lining up with TRBD2. CDR1 SGHRS and CDR2 YFSETQ come from the germline V gene. With 5 bases clipped from V and 5 bases from J, the junction kept 7 bases outside the gene matches. CDR3 length: 15 residues. CDR3 DNA: TGCGCCAGCAGTCGGACTAGCGGCCGTGAAAACATTCAGTACTTC. It specifies CASSRTSGRENIQYF.

V gene TRBV10-3 combines with J gene TRBJ2-5, with D tentatively TRBD1 (5 bases). The ends were cut back, 0 bases at V and 1 base at J, with 9 bases in the middle. Germline V gives CDR1 ENHRY, CDR2 SYGVKD. CDR3 length equals 15 residues. The CDR3 coding sequence is TGTGCCATCAGTGAGTCGATAGACAGCCAAGAGACCCAGTACTTC. It translates to CAISESIDSQETQYF.

In DNA, the CDR3 is TGTGCCAGCAGCCAATGGGGCGCCTACGAGCAGTACTTC. Its protein is CASSQWGAYEQYF. The chain has TRBV14 and TRBJ2-7; D is possibly TRBD1 (5 bases). Looked up from germline, CDR1 is SGHDN and CDR2 is FVKESK. V was cut by 2 bases and J by 2 bases, with 7 bases left in between. The CDR3 extends over 13 amino acids.

This chain joins TRBV5-1 and TRBJ2-3; a weak D match, TRBD2 (6 bases). Looked up from germline, CDR1 is SGHRS and CDR2 is YFSETQ. Trimming cost V 2 bases and J 5 bases, with 12 bases left between them. The CDR3 consists of 14 residues. The DNA for the CDR3 is TGCGCCAGCAGCTTACGACTAGGCCGAGATACGCAGTATTTT. Translated: CASSLRLGRDTQYF.

The CDR3 region has the DNA TGTGCCAGCACCATGACAGGGTGGGAAAAACTGTTTTTT. It codes for CASTMTGWEKLFF. J is TRBJ1-4 and V is TRBV14; 7 bases fit TRBD1. The V and J ends lost 7 bases and 8 bases, in that order; junction bases with no gene match: 7. Per the germline V gene, CDR1 is SGHDN and CDR2 is FVKESK. The CDR3 has 13 amino acids.

The gene calls are TRBV9 and TRBJ2-7; TRBD2 might be the D (6 bases). CDR1 SGDLS and CDR2 YYNGEE come from the germline V gene. The CDR3 spans 14 residues. The germline V and J ends were trimmed by 0 bases and 2 bases, with 9 bases remaining between them. The CDR3 is CASSVVPGAYEQYF. CDR3 in DNA: TGTGCCAGCAGCGTAGTTCCGGGGGCCTACGAGCAGTACTTC.

The chain links TRBV19 to TRBJ1-3; tentatively, D is TRBD1 (6 bases). The CDR3 totals 16 residues. Per germline, CDR1 LNHDA and CDR2 SQIVND (reference sequence). V was shortened by 4 bases and J by 0 bases, with 13 bases between the two germline ends. The CDR3 sequence is CASSKRSDSSGNTIYF. CDR3 sequence (DNA): TGTGCCAGTAGTAAACGCTCGGACAGCTCTGGAAACACCATATATTTT.

This clone has just one count. The chain is built from TRBV7-2 and TRBJ2-3; 9 bases match TRBD1. V was clipped by 4 bases and J by 5 bases; unmatched bases: 7. This CDR3 is 15 amino acids long. In germline, CDR1 is SGHTA, CDR2 FQGNSA. CDR3 sequence: CASSWRTGEGDTQYF. DNA for the CDR3: TGTGCCAGCAGCTGGCGGACAGGGGAGGGAGATACGCAGTATTTT.

The rearrangement uses TRBV10-3 and TRBJ2-5; TRBD1 aligns across 7 bases. Losses at the gene ends were 0 bases for V and 5 bases for J; bases not matched to a gene: 3. CDR3 length equals 14 residues. CDR1 ENHRY and CDR2 SYGVKD come from the germline V gene. In nucleotides, the CDR3 is TGTGCCATCAGTGAGTCGGACAGGCGGGAGACCCAGTACTTC. This gives the protein CAISESDRRETQYF.

This rearrangement joins TRBV18 to TRBJ1-2; possible D gene TRBD1, 5 bases. Trimming removed 3 bases from V and 3 bases from J, with 17 bases in between. The CDR3 runs 16 residues. Germline assignment: CDR1 KGHSH and CDR2 LQKENI. The DNA of the CDR3 is TGTGCCAGCTCACCGACAGCCGACCCGGAGTACTATGGCTACACCTTC. Translating gives CASSPTADPEYYGYTF. Looking up the rest from reference TRBV18 and TRBJ1-2 gives the full variable domain: NAGVMQNPRHLVRRRGQEARLRCSPMKGHSHVYWYRQLPEEGLKFMVYLQKENIIDESGMPKERFSAEFPKEGPSILRIQQVVRGDSAAYFCASSPTADPEYYGYTFGSGTRLTVV.

The J gene is TRBJ1-1, the V gene TRBV18, with TRBD1 as a possible D gene (6 bases). CDR1 KGHSH and CDR2 LQKENI come from the germline V gene. V lost 1 base and J 1 base, leaving 7 bases between the germline ends. The CDR3 loop spans 14 amino acids. CDR3 in DNA: TGTGCCAGCTCACCACGGGACACGAACACTGAAGCTTTCTTT. It specifies CASSPRDTNTEAFF.

The V and J genes are TRBV27 and TRBJ2-1; 9 bases align to TRBD2. The germline CDR1 and CDR2 sequences are MNHEY and SMNVEV (reference sequence). V trimming: 4 bases; J trimming: 8 bases; junction bases outside the gene matches: 15. The CDR3 loop spans 17 amino acids. DNA of the CDR3: TGTGCCAGCAGTTCATCGACGAGGCGGGGGGGCATCGATGAGCAGTTCTTC. Translated, it gives CASSSSTRRGGIDEQFF.

This CDR3 is CASSPPGNEQFF. CDR3 nucleotides: TGTGCCAGCAGCCCCCCGGGAAATGAGCAGTTCTTC. V gene TRBV6-5 combines with J gene TRBJ2-1, with D maybe TRBD2 (5 bases). The CDR3 is 12 amino acids. V was shortened by 6 bases and J by 7 bases, with 10 bases between the two germline ends. From germline, CDR1 is MNHEY and CDR2 SVGAGI.

This chain links TRBV19 with TRBJ2-3; 9 bases align to TRBD2. Germline values: CDR1 LNHDA, CDR2 SQIVND (reference sequence). This CDR3 has 14 amino acids. The V and J ends lost 7 bases and 6 bases, in that order; junction bases with no gene match: 8. The CDR3 loop reads CASNPRGGGDTQYF. In DNA, the CDR3 is TGTGCCAGTAATCCGCGGGGGGGCGGCGATACGCAGTATTTT.

This clone was seen a handful of times. The chain recombines TRBV19 with TRBJ1-1; 7 positions agree with TRBD1. Germline loops: CDR1 LNHDA, CDR2 SQIVND (reference sequence). V trimming: 5 bases; J trimming: 5 bases; junction bases outside the gene matches: 8. The CDR3 extends over 14 amino acids. The CDR3 sequence is CASSWTGMATEAFF. The CDR3 nucleotides read TGTGCCAGTAGTTGGACAGGTATGGCTACTGAAGCTTTCTTT.

The rearrangement links TRBV5-1 to TRBJ2-2; perhaps TRBD1 as D (5 bases). Germline CDR1 and CDR2: SGHRS and YFSETQ. Deletions cut 0 bases from V and 5 bases from J, with 8 bases between. The CDR3 loop spans 14 amino acids. CDR3 loop: CASSLGQGTGELFF. CDR3 bases: TGCGCCAGCAGCTTGGGGCAGGGAACCGGGGAGCTGTTTTTT.